The 11 T cell receptor beta chains listed next were all sequenced from one sample in a study of T-cell reconstitution after alpha-beta-depleted transplantation in children. During its preparation, the TCRbeta library received unique molecular identifiers. TCRdb independently ran MiXCR on the PCR reads; one entry per CDR3 protein. The table has about 240,000 distinct CDR3 sequences, roughly 23% seen once; the top ten hold over 2.5%. The source was PBMCs, collected before TCRalphabeta/CD19-depleted stem cell transplant. Receptors originate from a girl aged 2-10 years with Fanconi anemia, due to receive a stem cell transplant.

At least ten counts were recorded for this clonotype. The CDR3 bases are TGTGCCAGCAACTACCTCGACAGCGACCTCTACAATGAGCAGTTCTTC. This sequence encodes CASNYLDSDLYNEQFF. The rearrangement joins TRBV6-5 to TRBJ2-1; D is perhaps TRBD1 (5 bases). V was shortened by 7 bases and J by 3 bases, with 19 bases between the two germline ends. There are 16 residues in the CDR3. Looked up from germline, CDR1 is MNHEY and CDR2 is SVGAGI.

This chain joins TRBV4-1 and TRBJ2-5; D perhaps matches TRBD2 (6 bases). The CDR3 is 14 residues long. Deletions cut 5 bases from V and 5 bases from J, with 15 bases between. The germline CDR1 and CDR2 sequences are MGHRA and YSYEKL. CDR3 sequence (DNA): TGCGCCAGCAGCTCCCAGGGAGGTGGCGAGACCCAGTACTTC. Protein product: CASSSQGGGETQYF.

This clonotype was counted a few times. The chain is built from TRBV7-6 and TRBJ2-7, with D uncertain. From germline, CDR1 is SGHVS and CDR2 FNYEAQ. V dropped 0 bases and J dropped 0 bases, with 6 bases sitting between them. The CDR3 is 14 amino acids. The CDR3 is CASSLADHSYEQYF. In DNA, the CDR3 is TGTGCCAGCAGCTTAGCCGACCACTCCTACGAGCAGTACTTC.

There are many counts of this clonotype. The chain is built from TRBV20-1 and TRBJ2-3; D is uncertain. CDR3 size: 15 residues. The germline V and J ends were trimmed by 2 bases and 0 bases, with 12 bases remaining between them. Looked up from germline, CDR1 is DFQATT and CDR2 is SNEGSKA (reference sequence). DNA of the CDR3: TGCAGTGCTAGAAATCATAGAGTAAGCACAGATACGCAGTATTTT. Translating gives CSARNHRVSTDTQYF.

This clonotype was observed many times. CDR3: CSARRVAGVGELFF. The CDR3 nucleotides read TGCAGTGCTAGACGGGTAGCGGGAGTCGGGGAGCTGTTTTTT. V usage is TRBV20-1 and J usage is TRBJ2-2, with 9 bases that match TRBD2. V lost 2 bases and J lost 7; bases outside the gene matches: 5. The CDR3 consists of 14 residues. From germline, CDR1 is DFQATT and CDR2 SNEGSKA (reference sequence).

This clonotype was observed many times. V is TRBV20-1 and J is TRBJ1-1; the match to TRBD1 covers 8 bases. The V segment lost 2 bases and the J segment 3 bases; nucleotides outside the gene matches: 11. The CDR3 runs 16 residues. In germline, CDR1 is DFQATT, CDR2 SNEGSKA (reference sequence). In DNA, the CDR3 is TGCAGTGCTAGATCGGACAGGGAGGAGGTTGACACTGAAGCTTTCTTT. It encodes CSARSDREEVDTEAFF.

This clonotype has only a few counts. This rearrangement joins TRBV20-1 to TRBJ2-5; D remains unclear. CDR1 DFQATT and CDR2 SNEGSKA come from the germline V gene (reference sequence). The V and J ends lost 1 base and 7 bases respectively, with 16 bases between them. CDR3 size: 14 residues. In nucleotides, the CDR3 is TGCAGTGCTAGAGCTTTTCTTCCAGCTGGGACCCAGTACTTC. Amino acid sequence: CSARAFLPAGTQYF.

The chain carries TRBV6-5 and TRBJ2-5; D call uncertain. Trimming pared 4 bases from V and 10 bases from J, leaving 19 bases between. The germline V gene has CDR1 MNHEY and CDR2 SVGAGI. The CDR3 length is 14 residues. CDR3 protein: CASSSLDGALGQYF. In DNA form, the CDR3 reads TGTGCCAGCAGTTCCTTGGACGGAGCGTTGGGCCAGTACTTC.

This clonotype was counted many times. V and J are TRBV12-3 or TRBV12-4 and TRBJ2-5, with a weak D call TRBD2 (6 bases). The germline V and J ends were trimmed by 5 bases and 4 bases, with 8 bases remaining between them. The length of the CDR3 is 12 residues. The CDR3 DNA sequence: TGTGCCAGCAGTCTTAGCGGAGAGACCCAGTACTTC. Translating gives CASSLSGETQYF.

At least ten counts were recorded for this clonotype. The J gene is TRBJ2-7, the V gene TRBV12-3 or TRBV12-4, with D unclear. This CDR3 has 13 amino acids. V lost 3 bases, J lost 9 bases, and 15 bases lay in between. The DNA for the CDR3 is TGTGCCAGCAGTTTGGCGACAACGCACGGGCAGTACTTC. Protein product: CASSLATTHGQYF.

There are many counts of this clonotype. The gene calls are TRBV12-3 or TRBV12-4 and TRBJ2-2, with D unresolved. The CDR3 runs 11 residues. The germline V and J ends were trimmed by 7 bases and 3 bases, with 3 bases remaining between them. The CDR3 spells CASKYTGELFF. CDR3 in DNA: TGTGCCAGCAAGTACACCGGGGAGCTGTTTTTT.